The 7 T cell receptor beta chains given below trace back to one sample, sequenced in a study of kidney transplant recipient with SARS-CoV-2 infection. TCRdb re-derived calls from the reads in MiXCR, one entry per CDR3 protein. Of about 250,000 distinct CDR3 sequences in the sample, less than 35% were seen once. Sequenced material: a blood sample, taken at baseline and on approximately day 120 from a kidney transplant recipient. These receptors originate from a male patient between 25 and 40 years old who had COVID-19 and was a kidney transplant recipient. The T cells may come from the graft donor.

This clonotype was observed at least ten times. The chain has TRBV4-2 and TRBJ2-2, with D unclear. Trimming shortened V by 2 bases and J by 0 bases, and 1 base separated the two germline ends. The CDR3 has 13 residues. Germline V CDR1 and CDR2: LGHNA, YNFKEQ. This CDR3 reads CASSQPNTGELFF. CDR3 nucleotides: TGTGCCAGCAGCCAACCGAACACCGGGGAGCTGTTTTTT.

This clonotype was observed once. This may be a read error: a much more frequent sequence differs by one nucleotide. As the CDR3 is not closed by the conserved phenylalanine or tryptophan, this likely results from a read error. The DNA is left out, because the CDR3 cannot be placed on it with certainty; the CDR3 is given as TCRdb lists it. This rearrangement joins TRBV3-2 to TRBJ2-7; the table's TRBD2 call for D was not verified on the DNA. TRBV3-2 is flagged as a pseudogene. From its first to its last residue, the CDR3 has 14 amino acids. CDR3 sequence reads: CASSRGTSAGEQYS.

Notes on this clonotype: A clone one base away is much larger, so this may be a read error. The chain is built from TRBV6-1 and TRBJ2-7; TRBD1 matches at 9 bases. Germline V lookup: CDR1 MNHNS, CDR2 SASEGT. The CDR3 sequence is 14 residues long. The V and J ends lost 10 bases and 2 bases, in that order; junction bases with no gene match: 9. The CDR3 bases are TGTGCCAACAGCCCGGACAGGGGCCCCTACGAGCAGTACGTC. Protein: CANSPDRGPYEQYV.

This clonotype was seen at least ten times. The V call is TRBV28, the J call TRBJ1-1; 10 nucleotides line up with TRBD1. Germline trimming cut 6 bases from V and 3 bases from J; bases unmatched to any gene: 10. Germline CDR1 is MDHEN and CDR2 is SYDVKM. CDR3 length equals 16 residues. The CDR3 DNA is TGTGCCAGCAGCTTACCGGGACAGGGGTTGGACACTGAAGCTTTCTTT. Residues: CASSLPGQGLDTEAFF. The entire variable domain, with the rest obtained from reference TRBV28 and TRBJ1-1, is as follows: DVKVTQSSRYLVKRTGEKVFLECVQDMDHENMFWYRQDPGLGLRLIYFSYDVKMKEKGDIPEGYSVSREKKERFSLILESASTNQTSMYLCASSLPGQGLDTEAFFGQGTRLTVV.

This clonotype was counted a single time. This may be a read error: a much more frequent sequence differs by one nucleotide. The CDR3 coding sequence is TGTGCCTGGCTTACTAGGCGTTATAGAAAGACCTATGGCTACACCTTC. Amino acids: CAWLTRRYRKTYGYTF. V gene TRBV30 combines with J gene TRBJ1-2; the D is unclear. The V end was cut by 5 bases, the J end by 4 bases, with 23 bases between. In germline, CDR1 is GTSNPN, CDR2 SVGIG (reference sequence). CDR3 length equals 16 residues.

A note on this clonotype: This may stem from a read error, because a much larger clone lies one nucleotide away. The CDR3, as DNA: TGTGCCAGCGGTCTGGGGGGGGCGAATGAGCAGTTCTTC. Translating it yields CASGLGGANEQFF. V and J are TRBV28 and TRBJ2-1; D may be TRBD2 (7 bases). The germline V gene encodes CDR1 MDHEN and CDR2 SYDVKM. This CDR3 is 13 amino acids long. V was pared by 8 bases and J by 7 bases, with 15 bases between.

The table lists this clonotype with many counts. This sequence joins TRBV20-1 and TRBJ2-7; D perhaps matches TRBD2 (6 bases). The germline V and J ends were trimmed by 0 bases and 5 bases, with 11 bases remaining between them. The CDR3 sequence is 13 residues long. CDR1 and CDR2 (germline): DFQATT, SNEGSKA (reference sequence). CDR3 protein: CSARDLPGDEQYF. CDR3 nucleotide sequence: TGCAGTGCTAGAGATCTTCCGGGAGACGAGCAGTACTTC.